This passage covers 28 T cell receptor beta chains from one sample sequenced in a study of control samples from healthy donors and cancer patients. The repertoire was sequenced with immunoSEQ multiplex PCR; TCRdb's copy has only in-frame clones and lacks some. The sample records approximately 81,000 clones, 90% to 95% being singletons. Sequencing input: blood. These receptors all come from a woman aged 18-29 years in good health.

The rearrangement links TRBV3-1 (or the pseudogene TRBV3-2) to TRBJ1-3, with D possibly matching TRBD1 (5 bases). Trimming pared 1 base from V and 2 bases from J, leaving 12 bases between. This CDR3 is built from 16 residues. Germline-derived CDR1 and CDR2 are LGHDT and YNNKEL (reference sequence). In DNA, the CDR3 is TGTGCCAGCAGCCAAGTTATGTGGGGCCCTGGAAACACCATATATTTT. It yields the protein CASSQVMWGPGNTIYF.

The chain is built from TRBV27 and TRBJ1-2; possible D gene TRBD1, 5 bases. The CDR3 runs to 15 residues. V was shortened by 8 bases and J by 0 bases, with 16 bases between the two germline ends. CDR1 is MNHEY, CDR2 SMNVEV, per germline (reference sequence). CDR3 protein: CASRVLGETNYGYTF. The CDR3 nucleotides are TGTGCCAGCCGGGTCTTGGGGGAAACTAACTATGGCTACACCTTC.

The rearrangement joins TRBV6-6 to TRBJ2-2, with D maybe TRBD2 (5 bases). This CDR3 region has 14 residues. Germline CDR1 is MNHNY and CDR2 is SVGAGI (reference sequence). The V gene lost 6 bases and the J gene lost 1 base, with 9 bases spanning the gap. CDR3 DNA: TGTGCCAGCAGGGATGGGAGGAACACCGGGGAGCTGTTTTTT. It codes for CASRDGRNTGELFF.

The chain is built from TRBV28 and TRBJ2-1, with D maybe TRBD2 (6 bases). CDR1 and CDR2 (germline): MDHEN, SYDVKM. The CDR3 is 15 residues long. Trimming pared 2 bases from V and 10 bases from J, leaving 18 bases between. CDR3 nucleotides: TGTGCCAGCAGTTTAGTGGCGGGACCCCCCAGGGAGCAGTTCTTC. As protein: CASSLVAGPPREQFF.

The chain employs TRBV6-7 and TRBJ2-5; D may be TRBD1 (6 bases). TRBV6-7 is sorted into the ORF group, with uncertain function. Trimming took 3 bases from V and 0 from J, leaving 20 bases between them. This CDR3 is 18 amino acids long. CDR3 sequence: CASSYPPRDNRYQETQYF. CDR3 nucleotides: TGTGCCAGCAGTTATCCCCCCCGGGACAACAGATACCAAGAGACCCAGTACTTC.

The genes are TRBV2 and TRBJ1-2; D is perhaps TRBD1 (5 bases). CDR1 is SNHLY, CDR2 FYNNEI, per germline. V was clipped by 0 bases and J by 6 bases, with 11 bases between them. This CDR3 spans 14 amino acids. DNA of the CDR3: TGTGCCAGCAGTGAAGCAACAGGTTATGATGGCTACACCTTC. Amino acid sequence: CASSEATGYDGYTF.

In regard to this clone: The sample contains more than one DNA sequence encoding this CDR3. V gene TRBV6-4 combines with J gene TRBJ2-2, with D unclear. The CDR3 is 14 amino acids. Between the trimmed V and J ends, which lost 2 bases and 2 bases, there was a span of 6 bases. Germline assignment: CDR1 MRHNA and CDR2 SNTAGT. DNA of the CDR3: TGTGCCAGCAGTGACAGGGAAAACACCGGGGAGCTGTTTTTT. This translates into CASSDRENTGELFF.

The chain employs TRBV9 and TRBJ2-1, with 12 bases that match TRBD2. Trimming removed 2 bases from V and 7 bases from J; junction bases left unmatched: 7. The CDR3 spans 16 residues. Germline CDR1 SGDLS, CDR2 YYNGEE. CDR3 in amino acids: CASSVLTSGGTNEQFF. Here the CDR3 DNA reads TGTGCCAGCAGCGTCCTCACTAGCGGGGGGACGAATGAGCAGTTCTTC. The full variable domain, rest sourced from reference TRBV9 and TRBJ2-1, is DSGVTQTPKHLITATGQRVTLRCSPRSGDLSVYWYQQSLDQGLQFLIQYYNGEERAKGNILERFSAQQFPDLHSELNLSSLELGDSALYFCASSVLTSGGTNEQFFGPGTRLTVL.

The chain combines TRBV28 with TRBJ1-1; possibly TRBD1 for D (5 bases). This CDR3 has 13 amino acids. Germline V gene lookup returns CDR1 MDHEN and CDR2 SYDVKM. With 3 bases removed from V and 3 bases from J, the gap between germline ends came to 8 bases. Here the CDR3 DNA reads TGTGCCAGCAGTTTTAGGGGTCACACTGAAGCTTTCTTT. Translated, it gives CASSFRGHTEAFF. The full variable domain, in which reference TRBV28 and TRBJ1-1 provide the parts outside the CDR3, is DVKVTQSSRYLVKRTGEKVFLECVQDMDHENMFWYRQDPGLGLRLIYFSYDVKMKEKGDIPEGYSVSREKKERFSLILESASTNQTSMYLCASSFRGHTEAFFGQGTRLTVV.

The chain recombines TRBV7-9 with TRBJ2-3; no clear D gene. CDR3 length: 11 amino acids. The germline V and J ends were trimmed by 3 bases and 6 bases, with 4 bases remaining between them. Germline CDR1 SEHNR, CDR2 FQNEAQ (reference sequence). Written as DNA, the CDR3 is TGTGCCAGCAGCTTTGCGGATACGCAGTATTTT. Residues: CASSFADTQYF.

J is TRBJ1-2 and V is TRBV28; D may be TRBD1 (6 bases). V dropped 6 bases and J dropped 13 bases, with 21 bases sitting between them. CDR1 and CDR2 from the germline V gene are MDHEN and SYDVKM. This CDR3 spans 13 amino acids. This CDR3 is CASRNTLDRHLTF. The CDR3 DNA reads TGTGCCAGCAGGAACACCCTCGACAGGCATCTCACCTTC.

The chain carries TRBV2 and TRBJ1-1, with 7 bases matching TRBD1. Germline assignment: CDR1 SNHLY and CDR2 FYNNEI. V shed 6 bases, J shed 7 bases, and the junction held 8 bases outside the gene matches. The CDR3 spans 13 residues. CDR3 sequence reads: CASSGDRGGEAFF. The DNA for the CDR3 is TGTGCCAGCAGCGGGGACAGAGGAGGTGAAGCTTTCTTT.

The chain couples TRBV5-1 to TRBJ2-7; unclear D gene. CDR1 and CDR2 from the germline V gene are SGHRS and YFSETQ. The CDR3 is made up of 14 amino acids. Trimming cost V 2 bases and J 3 bases, with 12 bases left between them. The CDR3 DNA is TGCGCCAGCAGCTTAAGCGTGGGGATCTACGAGCAGTACTTC. This codes for CASSLSVGIYEQYF.

The chain combines TRBV5-1 with TRBJ2-5; possibly TRBD2 for D (6 bases). The CDR3 runs to 17 residues. V was clipped by 0 bases and J by 1 base, with 16 bases between them. CDR1 and CDR2 (germline): SGHRS, YFSETQ. The CDR3 nucleotides are TGCGCCAGCAGCTTGGCCTTTGGGGCGGGACGCCAAGAGACCCAGTACTTC. Protein product: CASSLAFGAGRQETQYF.

The rearrangement links TRBV27 to TRBJ1-6; 7 nucleotides agree with TRBD1. CDR1 is MNHEY, CDR2 SMNVEV, per germline (reference sequence). V lost 5 bases, J lost 7 bases, and 11 bases stayed unmatched. CDR3 length: 16 amino acids. CDR3 DNA sequence: TGTGCCAGCAGTAGAGGGACAGAGCGGGGCAATTCACCCCTCCACTTT. Its translation is CASSRGTERGNSPLHF.

V usage is TRBV29-1 and J usage is TRBJ2-7; TRBD2 matches 12 bases. The germline gives CDR1 SQVTM, CDR2 ANQGSEA. The V and J ends lost 5 bases and 3 bases, in that order; junction bases with no gene match: 11. The CDR3 consists of 16 residues. CDR3 in DNA: TGCAGCGTTTTGTCTAGCGGGAGGGCCTTAGGCTACGAGCAGTACTTC. Its translation is CSVLSSGRALGYEQYF.

The V gene is TRBV2, the J gene TRBJ1-5; weak D call: TRBD1 (6 bases). Trimming removed 10 bases from V and 6 bases from J, with 16 bases in between. This CDR3 comprises 13 residues. Germline assignment: CDR1 SNHLY and CDR2 FYNNEI. CDR3 sequence: CATHRDKGQPQHF. The CDR3 DNA sequence: TGTGCCACCCACCGGGACAAAGGTCAGCCCCAGCATTTT.

The V and J genes are TRBV3-1 (or the pseudogene TRBV3-2) and TRBJ1-3; 7 bases line up with TRBD1. V lost 4 bases, J lost 4 bases, and 4 bases stayed unmatched. CDR3 length: 14 residues. Germline V gene sequence: CDR1 LGHDT, CDR2 YNNKEL (reference sequence). Here the CDR3 reads CASSPTGYGNTIYF. CDR3 sequence (DNA): TGTGCCAGCAGCCCGACAGGGTACGGAAACACCATATATTTT.

The chain couples TRBV28 to TRBJ2-5; D may match TRBD1 or TRBD2 (5 bases each). V was cut by 1 base and J by 4 bases, with 7 bases left in between. The CDR3 covers 13 residues. Germline V gene sequence: CDR1 MDHEN, CDR2 SYDVKM. This CDR3 reads CASSLSGRETQYF. The CDR3, as DNA: TGTGCCAGCAGTTTATCGGGGCGAGAGACCCAGTACTTC.

The rearrangement uses TRBV19 and TRBJ2-1, with 7 bases fitting TRBD2. The J segment lost 5 bases and the V segment lost 10 bases, leaving 14 bases of the junction unmatched. Germline V gene lookup returns CDR1 LNHDA and CDR2 SQIVND (reference sequence). The CDR3 runs to 15 residues. CDR3 coding DNA: TGTGCCACCCAGACCGGGCTAGCGGTTCACAATGAGCAGTTCTTC. It yields the protein CATQTGLAVHNEQFF.

The chain has TRBV7-9 and TRBJ2-7; the D gene is possibly TRBD1 (6 bases). With 4 bases removed from V and 2 bases from J, the gap between germline ends came to 12 bases. The CDR3 sequence is 14 residues long. Per the germline V gene, CDR1 is SEHNR and CDR2 is FQNEAQ (reference sequence). DNA for the CDR3: TGTGCCAGCAGCTCGCCACAGGGAACCTACGAGCAGTACTTC. This sequence encodes CASSSPQGTYEQYF.

The rearrangement joins TRBV11-2 to TRBJ2-5, with a weak D call TRBD1 (6 bases). The CDR3 spans 15 residues. Germline-derived CDR1 and CDR2 are SGHAT and FQNNGV. Trimming removed 4 bases at V and 4 bases at J, with 16 bases between. CDR3: CASSSTSGVGETQYF. The CDR3 nucleotides are TGTGCCAGCAGCTCGACGTCAGGGGTCGGAGAGACCCAGTACTTC.

This clone was counted once. This chain links TRBV7-6 with TRBJ2-5; 8 positions match TRBD2. Germline V gene lookup returns CDR1 SGHVS and CDR2 FNYEAQ. The V segment lost 4 bases and the J segment 5 bases; nucleotides outside the gene matches: 21. CDR3 length: 19 amino acids. CDR3 coding DNA: TGTGCCAGCAGCTCTCCCCTCGGCGGGGGGTCCTTTGCGGGGGAGACCCAGTACTTC. It encodes CASSSPLGGGSFAGETQYF. Full variable domain (outside the CDR3, taken from reference TRBV7-6 and TRBJ2-5): GAGVSQSPRYKVTKRGQDVALRCDPISGHVSLYWYRQALGQGPEFLTYFNYEAQQDKSGLPNDRFSAERPEGSISTLTIQRTEQRDSAMYRCASSSPLGGGSFAGETQYFGPGTRLLVL.

The chain couples TRBV6-5 to TRBJ1-4; TRBD1 is a possible D gene (5 bases). Germline V CDR1 and CDR2: MNHEY, SVGAGI. CDR3 size: 13 residues. V lost 10 bases and J 0 bases, leaving 9 bases between the germline ends. The CDR3 DNA sequence: TGTGCCACAAGGGGTACAACTAATGAAAAACTGTTTTTT. Translation: CATRGTTNEKLFF.

The gene calls are TRBV9 and TRBJ2-3; 8 bases line up with TRBD1. Germline lookup yields CDR1 SGDLS and CDR2 YYNGEE. V lost 0 bases to trimming and J lost 1 base; unmatched junction nucleotides: 4. The CDR3 sequence is 16 residues long. CDR3 amino acids: CASSVGVGQGTDTQYF. CDR3 in DNA: TGTGCCAGCAGCGTAGGGGTGGGACAGGGCACAGATACGCAGTATTTT.

The V and J genes are TRBV4-2 and TRBJ2-5; tentatively, D is TRBD2 (6 bases). The CDR3 runs to 18 residues. Trimming shortened V by 0 bases and J by 1 base, and 18 bases separated the two germline ends. Per germline, CDR1 LGHNA and CDR2 YNFKEQ. CDR3 loop: CASSQEYWEARTQETQYF. The CDR3 coding sequence is TGTGCCAGCAGCCAAGAGTACTGGGAGGCCCGGACCCAAGAGACCCAGTACTTC.

V is TRBV5-6 and J is TRBJ2-3; unclear D gene. The germline V and J ends were trimmed by 4 bases and 3 bases, with 9 bases remaining between them. The CDR3 has 13 residues. Germline V gene lookup returns CDR1 SGHDT and CDR2 YYEEEE. CDR3 sequence reads: CASSLSKTDTQYF. The CDR3 DNA reads as TGTGCCAGCAGCCTATCTAAAACAGATACGCAGTATTTT.

The genes are TRBV5-1 and TRBJ2-3; D ambiguous. The CDR3 spans 16 residues. Trimming removed 0 bases from V and 1 base from J, with 12 bases in between. In germline, CDR1 is SGHRS, CDR2 YFSETQ. In DNA form, the CDR3 reads TGCGCCAGCAGCTTGGTTGCCTCTTTGGGCACAGATACGCAGTATTTT. Protein: CASSLVASLGTDTQYF.